The 27 T cell receptor beta chains below come from one sample, sequenced in a study of response to subunit inactivated influenza vaccine. A single record per CDR3 protein comes from TCRdb applying MiXCR to the RT-PCR reads. The data show about 520,000 distinct CDR3 sequences, less than 7.5% seen once. Sequences were derived from PBMCs from blood, sampled approximately 25 months after vaccination. These receptors all stem from a man between 50 and 69 years old who received an inactivated influenza vaccine.

A few counts support this clonotype. The chain combines TRBV11-2 with TRBJ2-2; the match to TRBD2 covers 12 bases. CDR3 length: 18 amino acids. The germline V gene encodes CDR1 SGHAT and CDR2 FQNNGV. The trim removed 6 bases at V and 7 bases at J, leaving 15 bases unmatched. The chain's CDR3 is CASSKSGTSGLLYGELFF. Written as DNA, the CDR3 is TGTGCCAGCAGTAAATCCGGGACTAGCGGGCTTCTTTACGGGGAGCTGTTTTTT.

In DNA, the CDR3 is TGTGCCAGCAGCCAACTAGTAAGCACCGGGGAGCTGTTTTTT. Amino acids: CASSQLVSTGELFF. The chain employs TRBV4-2 and TRBJ2-2; D uncertain. CDR3 size: 14 residues. Germline values: CDR1 LGHNA, CDR2 YNFKEQ. V shed 2 bases and J shed 4 bases, with 8 bases lying between them.

This clonotype was counted a single time. This sequence joins TRBV21-1 and TRBJ1-6; TRBD1 reflects the table's D call only, with no check against the DNA. TRBV21-1 is flagged as a pseudogene. The CDR3 extends over 14 amino acids. CDR3: CANSKNGAGSPLHF. DNA of the CDR3: TGTGCCAACAGCAAGAACGGGGCAGGTTCACCCCTCCACTTT.

This clonotype appeared a single time. The chain has TRBV20-1 and TRBJ2-2; D could derive from TRBD1 or TRBD2 (5 bases each). The germline V and J ends were trimmed by 0 bases and 6 bases, with 8 bases remaining between them. The CDR3 sequence is 13 residues long. CDR1 DFQATT and CDR2 SNEGSKA come from the germline V gene (reference sequence). CDR3 bases: TGCAGTGCTAGAGAGTGGGGGTCCGGGGAGCTGTTTTTT. It specifies CSAREWGSGELFF.

This clonotype was counted between two and nine times. The chain joins TRBV2 to TRBJ2-7, with 7 bases lining up with TRBD1. CDR1 SNHLY and CDR2 FYNNEI come from the germline V gene. This CDR3 is 13 amino acids long. V was clipped by 6 bases and J by 6 bases; unmatched bases: 8. Here the CDR3 reads CASSYDRALEQYF. The CDR3 bases are TGTGCCAGCAGCTACGACAGGGCTCTCGAGCAGTACTTC. The complete variable domain, with remaining parts taken from reference TRBV2 and TRBJ2-7, reads EPEVTQTPSHQVTQMGQEVILRCVPISNHLYFYWYRQILGQKVEFLVSFYNNEISEKSEIFDDQFSVERPDGSNFTLKIRSTKLEDSAMYFCASSYDRALEQYFGPGTRLTVT.

A few counts support this clonotype. V usage is TRBV12-3 or TRBV12-4 and J usage is TRBJ1-2, with a tentative D call TRBD1 (5 bases). Trimming stripped 5 bases from V and 1 base from J, with 11 bases between. The CDR3 runs 14 residues. CDR3: CASSAGGGNYGYTF. CDR3 DNA sequence: TGTGCCAGCAGTGCCGGGGGAGGTAACTATGGCTACACCTTC.

This clonotype was seen a few times. This sequence joins TRBV27 and TRBJ2-1; 8 bases agree with TRBD1. The CDR3 extends over 14 amino acids. Germline V lookup: CDR1 MNHEY, CDR2 SMNVEV (reference sequence). J was trimmed by 8 bases and V by 2 bases; bases with no gene match: 5. Here the CDR3 reads CASSLGQGTDEQFF. The DNA of the CDR3 is TGTGCCAGCAGTTTAGGACAGGGAACCGATGAGCAGTTCTTC.

The V call is TRBV6-1, the J call TRBJ2-2; the D is unclear. Between the trimmed V and J ends, which lost 6 bases and 3 bases, there was a span of 11 bases. The germline V gene has CDR1 MNHNS and CDR2 SASEGT. The CDR3 loop spans 14 amino acids. The CDR3 coding sequence is TGTGCCAGCAGGTCCGGGCCCTACACCGGGGAGCTGTTTTTT. Its translation: CASRSGPYTGELFF.

The gene calls are TRBV20-1 and TRBJ2-4; 9 nucleotides line up with TRBD1. Germline CDR1 and CDR2: DFQATT and SNEGSKA (reference sequence). This CDR3 comprises 14 residues. The junction had 4 bases not matched to a gene; V was cut back by 5 bases and J by 2 bases. CDR3 region: CSALTGGPKNIQYF. The CDR3 DNA reads as TGCAGTGCTCTGACAGGGGGGCCCAAAAACATTCAGTACTTC.

This clonotype was seen a few times. The V and J genes are TRBV28 and TRBJ2-3; D perhaps matches TRBD2 (6 bases). Germline CDR1 is MDHEN and CDR2 is SYDVKM. This CDR3 region has 14 residues. The germline V and J ends were trimmed by 6 bases and 4 bases, with 14 bases remaining between them. CDR3 protein: CASSSGGSSDTQYF. CDR3 DNA sequence: TGTGCCAGCAGCTCAGGAGGGAGCTCAGATACGCAGTATTTT. The entire variable domain, with the rest obtained from reference TRBV28 and TRBJ2-3, is as follows: DVKVTQSSRYLVKRTGEKVFLECVQDMDHENMFWYRQDPGLGLRLIYFSYDVKMKEKGDIPEGYSVSREKKERFSLILESASTNQTSMYLCASSSGGSSDTQYFGPGTRLTVL.

This clonotype has only a few counts. The V and J genes are TRBV28 and TRBJ2-3, with D unclear. The germline V gene encodes CDR1 MDHEN and CDR2 SYDVKM. V was shortened by 2 bases and J by 6 bases, with 9 bases between the two germline ends. CDR3 length: 13 residues. This CDR3 reads CASSLGRLDTQYF. In nucleotides, the CDR3 is TGTGCCAGCAGTTTAGGTAGGCTGGATACGCAGTATTTT.

J is TRBJ1-2 and V is TRBV11-2, with D maybe TRBD1 (6 bases). The ends were cut back, 0 bases at V and 4 bases at J, with 9 bases in the middle. Germline CDR1 SGHAT, CDR2 FQNNGV. The CDR3 runs 14 residues. The CDR3, as DNA: TGTGCCAGCAGCTTAGAGGTGGGGGCCTATGGCTACACCTTC. It codes for CASSLEVGAYGYTF.

This chain connects TRBV15 to TRBJ2-2, with D perhaps assigned TRBD1 or TRBD2 (5 bases each). The CDR3 is made up of 17 amino acids. CDR1 is LNHNV and CDR2 is YYDKDF in the germline V gene (reference sequence). V gave up 2 bases and J gave up 15 bases, with 28 bases separating them. CDR3 nucleotides: TGTGCCACCAGCAGAACCGGGACGGCGCGGGCCGGGGATCGGTTGTTTTTT. Translated, it gives CATSRTGTARAGDRLFF.

The gene calls are TRBV10-3 and TRBJ2-3; 10 bases line up with TRBD1. CDR3 size: 14 residues. CDR1 and CDR2 (germline): ENHRY, SYGVKD. V dropped 8 bases and J dropped 6; count of bases not matched to a gene: 8. The CDR3 nucleotides read TGTGCCATCCAGGGACAGGGGAAGGTCGATACGCAGTATTTT. Protein product: CAIQGQGKVDTQYF.

The V and J genes are TRBV7-8 and TRBJ2-7; 8 bases are a match to TRBD2. Per the germline V gene, CDR1 is SGHVS and CDR2 is FQNEAQ. This CDR3 comprises 14 residues. With 6 bases clipped from V and 1 base from J, the junction kept 5 bases outside the gene matches. The CDR3 DNA reads TGTGCCAGCAGAGGGGTAGCGGGGTCCTACGAGCAGTACTTC. Translated: CASRGVAGSYEQYF. Full variable domain (outside the CDR3, taken from reference TRBV7-8 and TRBJ2-7): GAGVSQSPRYKVAKRGQDVALRCDPISGHVSLFWYQQALGQGPEFLTYFQNEAQLDKSGLPSDRFFAERPEGSVSTLKIQRTQQEDSAVYLCASRGVAGSYEQYFGPGTRLTVT.

This clonotype came up many times. This chain links TRBV7-3 with TRBJ2-7, with TRBD1 identical over 7 bases. Germline assignment: CDR1 SGHTA and CDR2 FQGTGA. The CDR3 is made up of 13 amino acids. The V gene end was trimmed by 3 bases and the J gene end by 6 bases; junction bases not matched to a gene: 5. The CDR3: CASSFRGGGEQYF. The CDR3 region has the DNA TGTGCCAGCAGCTTCAGAGGGGGCGGCGAGCAGTACTTC.

This chain links TRBV5-6 with TRBJ1-4, with a possible D match to TRBD1 (5 bases). V shed 4 bases and J shed 10 bases, with 14 bases lying between them. The CDR3 is made up of 13 amino acids. Germline CDR1 and CDR2: SGHDT and YYEEEE. In nucleotides, the CDR3 is TGTGCCAGCAGCCCGGGGGACGTGGGAAAACTGTTTTTT. This codes for CASSPGDVGKLFF.

This clonotype appeared a few times. This chain uses TRBV12-3 or TRBV12-4 with TRBJ2-7; the match to TRBD1 covers 7 bases. The CDR3 consists of 15 residues. The V gene end was trimmed by 3 bases and the J gene end by 0 bases; junction bases not matched to a gene: 5. CDR3: CASSLVPGGSYEQYF. The CDR3 nucleotides read TGTGCCAGCAGTTTGGTGCCAGGGGGCTCCTACGAGCAGTACTTC.

The genes are TRBV10-3 and TRBJ2-2, with 7 bases that match TRBD1. Germline values: CDR1 ENHRY, CDR2 SYGVKD. This CDR3 has 16 amino acids. The ends lost 5 bases at V and 1 base at J; junction bases unmatched: 7. CDR3 in amino acids: CAISIQGRMNTGELFF. CDR3 DNA sequence: TGTGCCATCAGTATACAGGGGCGAATGAACACCGGGGAGCTGTTTTTT.

In this sample, this clonotype turned up a few times. The chain combines TRBV5-1 with TRBJ1-1; 8 bases are a match to TRBD1. The germline gives CDR1 SGHRS, CDR2 YFSETQ. CDR3 length: 15 amino acids. The trim removed 4 bases at V and 3 bases at J, leaving 8 bases unmatched. The CDR3: CASSTYRGQDTEAFF. The CDR3 nucleotides are TGCGCCAGCAGCACCTACAGGGGACAGGACACTGAAGCTTTCTTT.

V and J are TRBV7-2 and TRBJ1-2; TRBD1 agrees at 8 bases. CDR3 length: 14 residues. Losses at the gene ends were 5 bases for V and 10 bases for J; bases not matched to a gene: 12. CDR1 and CDR2 from the germline V gene are SGHTA and FQGNSA. The CDR3 DNA reads as TGTGCCAGCAGCCCAGGACAGGGCTCTATGGCCTACACCTTC. This gives the protein CASSPGQGSMAYTF.

This clonotype has at least ten counts. The V and J genes are TRBV29-1 and TRBJ1-2; 8 bases line up with TRBD1. V lost 1 base and J lost 7; bases outside the gene matches: 5. Germline CDR1 SQVTM, CDR2 ANQGSEA. The CDR3 is 13 residues long. In DNA form, the CDR3 reads TGCAGCGTTGAAGTCACCAGGGGGCCTGGCTACACCTTC. This gives the protein CSVEVTRGPGYTF. Using reference TRBV29-1 and TRBJ1-2 for the parts outside the CDR3, the full variable domain is SAVISQKPSRDICQRGTSLTIQCQVDSQVTMMFWYRQQPGQSLTLIATANQGSEATYESGFVIDKFPISRPNLTFSTLTVSNMSPEDSSIYLCSVEVTRGPGYTFGSGTRLTVV.

V usage is TRBV4-2 and J usage is TRBJ2-1; 12 nucleotides match TRBD2. The CDR3 runs 18 residues. V lost 4 bases, J lost 6 bases, and 13 bases stayed unmatched. The germline CDR1 and CDR2 sequences are LGHNA and YNFKEQ. CDR3 sequence (DNA): TGTGCCAGCAGCCTTAGCCTTTCTACTAGCGGGGGGACCAATGAGCAGTTCTTC. This codes for CASSLSLSTSGGTNEQFF.

This clonotype was recorded at least ten times. The chain has TRBV11-1 and TRBJ2-4; D possibly corresponds to TRBD1 (5 bases). The germline V gene has CDR1 SGHAT and CDR2 FQDESV (reference sequence). V gave up 8 bases and J gave up 0 bases, with 23 bases separating them. The CDR3 is 18 amino acids. The CDR3, as DNA: TGTGCCAGCGGCAAAATAATGACAGAATCTCTAGCCAAAAACATTCAGTACTTC. Translated: CASGKIMTESLAKNIQYF.

Written as DNA, the CDR3 is TGTGCCAGTAGAAGCCGATCCGGGGGATCCTACAATGAGCAGTTCTTC. Translated, it gives CASRSRSGGSYNEQFF. The chain is built from TRBV19 and TRBJ2-1; the D gene is possibly TRBD2 (6 bases). The CDR3 length is 16 residues. Germline V gene data show CDR1 as LNHDA and CDR2 as SQIVND (reference sequence). V dropped 6 bases and J dropped 1 base, with 16 bases sitting between them.

The chain links TRBV23-1 to TRBJ2-7, with a possible D match to TRBD1 (7 bases). TRBV23-1 is flagged as an ORF with uncertain function. V lost 2 bases, J lost 3 bases, and 17 bases lay in between. This CDR3 spans 16 amino acids. The CDR3 region is CASSQQSGGTNYEQYF. CDR3 in DNA: TGCGCCAGCAGTCAACAATCAGGGGGGACAAACTACGAGCAGTACTTC.

The V call is TRBV9, the J call TRBJ1-5; tentatively, D is TRBD1 (6 bases). This CDR3 spans 14 amino acids. Trimming shortened V by 8 bases and J by 4 bases, and 16 bases separated the two germline ends. The germline gives CDR1 SGDLS, CDR2 YYNGEE. CDR3 residues: CARSPDQGNQPQHF. As DNA, the CDR3 is TGTGCCAGAAGCCCCGACCAGGGGAATCAGCCCCAGCATTTT.